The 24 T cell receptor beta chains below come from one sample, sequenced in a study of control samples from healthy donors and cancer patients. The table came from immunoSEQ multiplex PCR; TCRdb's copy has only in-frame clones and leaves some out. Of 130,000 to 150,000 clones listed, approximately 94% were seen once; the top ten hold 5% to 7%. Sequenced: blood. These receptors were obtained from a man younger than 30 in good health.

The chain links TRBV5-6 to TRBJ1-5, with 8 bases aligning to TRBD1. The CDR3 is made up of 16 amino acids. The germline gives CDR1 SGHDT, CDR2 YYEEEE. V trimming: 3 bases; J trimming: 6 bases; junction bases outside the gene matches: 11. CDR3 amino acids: CASSSLRTGYLQPQHF. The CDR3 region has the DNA TGTGCCAGCAGCTCTCTGCGGACAGGGTACCTTCAGCCCCAGCATTTT.

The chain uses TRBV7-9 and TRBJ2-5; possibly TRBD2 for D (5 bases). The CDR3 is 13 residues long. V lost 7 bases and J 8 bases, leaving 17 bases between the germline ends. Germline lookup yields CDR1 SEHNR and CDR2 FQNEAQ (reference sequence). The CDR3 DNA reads TGTGCCAGCACGGCCTCAACCCGGGGAACCCAGTACTTC. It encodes CASTASTRGTQYF.

CDR3 loop: CASSPRTEDGYTF. CDR3 in DNA: TGTGCCAGCTCACCCCGGACTGAAGATGGCTACACCTTC. The chain is built from TRBV18 and TRBJ1-2; unclear D gene. The germline gives CDR1 KGHSH, CDR2 LQKENI. This CDR3 has 13 residues. Deletions cut 3 bases from V and 6 bases from J, with 11 bases between.

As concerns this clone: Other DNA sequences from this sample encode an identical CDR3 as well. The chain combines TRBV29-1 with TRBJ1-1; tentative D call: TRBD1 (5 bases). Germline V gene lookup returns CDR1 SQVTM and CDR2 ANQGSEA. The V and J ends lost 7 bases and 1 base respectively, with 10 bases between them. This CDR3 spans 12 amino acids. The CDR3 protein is CSAGTGNTEAFF. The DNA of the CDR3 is TGCAGCGCCGGGACGGGGAACACTGAAGCTTTCTTT.

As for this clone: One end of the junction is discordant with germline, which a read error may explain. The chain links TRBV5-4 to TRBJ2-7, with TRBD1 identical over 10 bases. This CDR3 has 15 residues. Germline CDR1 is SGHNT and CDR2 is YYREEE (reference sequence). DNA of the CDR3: TGTGCCAGCAGCTTGGCGACAGGGGGCTCCCACGAGCAGTACTTC. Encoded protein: CASSLATGGSHEQYF.

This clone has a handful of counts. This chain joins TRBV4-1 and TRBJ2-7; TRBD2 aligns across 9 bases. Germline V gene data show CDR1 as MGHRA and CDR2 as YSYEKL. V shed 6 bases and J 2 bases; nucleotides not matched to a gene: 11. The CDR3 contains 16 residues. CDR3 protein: CASSRRASGETYEQYF. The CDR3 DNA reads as TGCGCCAGCAGTAGGAGGGCTAGCGGGGAAACCTACGAGCAGTACTTC.

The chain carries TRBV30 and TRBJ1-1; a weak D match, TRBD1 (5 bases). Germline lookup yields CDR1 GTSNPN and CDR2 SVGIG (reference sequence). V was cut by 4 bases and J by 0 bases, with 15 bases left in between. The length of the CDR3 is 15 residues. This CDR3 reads CAWIFHRTLNTEAFF. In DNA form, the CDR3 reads TGTGCCTGGATTTTCCATAGGACATTGAACACTGAAGCTTTCTTT.

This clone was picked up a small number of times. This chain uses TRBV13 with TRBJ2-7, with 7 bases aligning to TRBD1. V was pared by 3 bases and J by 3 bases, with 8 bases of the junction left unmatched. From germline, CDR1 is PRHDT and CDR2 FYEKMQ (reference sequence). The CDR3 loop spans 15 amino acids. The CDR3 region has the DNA TGTGCCAGCAGCTTTTCCGGGACAGTCAGCTACGAGCAGTACTTC. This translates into CASSFSGTVSYEQYF. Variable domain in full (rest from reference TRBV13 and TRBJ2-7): AAGVIQSPRHLIKEKRETATLKCYPIPRHDTVYWYQQGPGQDPQFLISFYEKMQSDKGSIPDRFSAQQFSDYHSELNMSSLELGDSALYFCASSFSGTVSYEQYFGPGTRLTVT.

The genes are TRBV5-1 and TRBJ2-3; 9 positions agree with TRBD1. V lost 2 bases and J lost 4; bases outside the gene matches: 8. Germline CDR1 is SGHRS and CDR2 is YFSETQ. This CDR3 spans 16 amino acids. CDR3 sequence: CASSLFGTGRADTQYF. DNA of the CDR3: TGCGCCAGCAGCTTATTCGGGACAGGGAGGGCAGATACGCAGTATTTT. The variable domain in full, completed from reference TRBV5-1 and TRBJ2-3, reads KAGVTQTPRYLIKTRGQQVTLSCSPISGHRSVSWYQQTPGQGLQFLFEYFSETQRNKGNFPGRFSGRQFSNSRSEMNVSTLELGDSALYLCASSLFGTGRADTQYFGPGTRLTVL.

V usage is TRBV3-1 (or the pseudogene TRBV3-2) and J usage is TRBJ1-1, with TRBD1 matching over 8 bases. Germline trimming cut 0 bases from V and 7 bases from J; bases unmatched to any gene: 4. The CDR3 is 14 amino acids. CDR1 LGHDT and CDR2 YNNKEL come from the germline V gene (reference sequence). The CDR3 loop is CASSQDRGTGEAFF. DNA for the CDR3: TGTGCCAGCAGCCAAGATAGGGGGACAGGTGAAGCTTTCTTT.

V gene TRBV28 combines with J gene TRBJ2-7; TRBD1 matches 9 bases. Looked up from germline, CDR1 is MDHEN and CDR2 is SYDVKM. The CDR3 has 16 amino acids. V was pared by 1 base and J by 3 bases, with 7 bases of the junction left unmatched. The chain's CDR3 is CASSLYTGGPLYEQYF. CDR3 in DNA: TGTGCCAGCAGTTTATACACAGGGGGCCCCCTCTACGAGCAGTACTTC.

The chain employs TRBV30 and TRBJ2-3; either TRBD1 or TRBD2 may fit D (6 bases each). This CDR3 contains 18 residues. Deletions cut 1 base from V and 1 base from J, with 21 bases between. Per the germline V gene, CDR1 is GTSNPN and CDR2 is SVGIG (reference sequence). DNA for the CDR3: TGTGCCTGGAGTGCCTTCGGGGGCGATTTTGTTGGCACAGATACGCAGTATTTT. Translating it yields CAWSAFGGDFVGTDTQYF.

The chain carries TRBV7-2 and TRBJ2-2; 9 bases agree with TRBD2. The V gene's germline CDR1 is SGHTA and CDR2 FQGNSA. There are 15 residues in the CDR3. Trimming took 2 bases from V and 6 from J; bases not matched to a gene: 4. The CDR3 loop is CASSLFSGRSGELFF. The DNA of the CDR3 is TGTGCCAGCAGCTTATTTAGCGGGAGATCCGGGGAGCTGTTTTTT.

The CDR3 protein is CASSLARNEQYF. In DNA form, the CDR3 reads TGTGCCAGCAGCTTAGCGCGTAACGAGCAGTACTTC. The chain uses TRBV11-2 and TRBJ2-7; the D is unclear. The CDR3 loop spans 12 amino acids. Germline CDR1 is SGHAT and CDR2 is FQNNGV. Trimming pared 1 base from V and 5 bases from J, leaving 6 bases between.

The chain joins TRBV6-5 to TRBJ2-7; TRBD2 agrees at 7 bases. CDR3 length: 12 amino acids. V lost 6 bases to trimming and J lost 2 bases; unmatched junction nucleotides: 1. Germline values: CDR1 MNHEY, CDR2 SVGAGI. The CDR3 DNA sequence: TGTGCCAGCAGGGGAGGGCCCTACGAGCAGTACTTC. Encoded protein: CASRGGPYEQYF.

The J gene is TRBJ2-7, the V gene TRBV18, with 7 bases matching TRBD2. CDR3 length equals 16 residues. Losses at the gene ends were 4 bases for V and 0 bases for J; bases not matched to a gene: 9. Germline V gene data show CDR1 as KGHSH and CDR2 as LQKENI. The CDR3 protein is CASSLTYRGVSYEQYF. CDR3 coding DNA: TGTGCCAGCTCACTCACTTACCGGGGGGTCTCCTACGAGCAGTACTTC.

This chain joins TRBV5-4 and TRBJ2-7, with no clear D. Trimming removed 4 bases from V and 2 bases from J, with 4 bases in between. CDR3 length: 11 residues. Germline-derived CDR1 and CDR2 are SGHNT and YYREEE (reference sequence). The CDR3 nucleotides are TGTGCCAGCAGCGACCCCTACGAGCAGTACTTC. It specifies CASSDPYEQYF.

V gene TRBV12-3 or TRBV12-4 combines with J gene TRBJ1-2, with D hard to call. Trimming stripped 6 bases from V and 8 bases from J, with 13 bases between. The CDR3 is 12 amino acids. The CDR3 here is CASRGNVYGYTF. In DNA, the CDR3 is TGTGCCAGCAGGGGAAATGTCTACGGCTACACCTTC.

CDR3 protein: CASSRISTDTQYF. The CDR3 DNA follows: TGTGCCAGCAGCCGAATTAGCACAGATACGCAGTATTTT. The chain uses TRBV5-4 and TRBJ2-3; no definite D call. There are 13 residues in the CDR3. V was trimmed by 4 bases and J by 0 bases, leaving 6 bases between them. CDR1 and CDR2 from the germline V gene are SGHNT and YYREEE (reference sequence).

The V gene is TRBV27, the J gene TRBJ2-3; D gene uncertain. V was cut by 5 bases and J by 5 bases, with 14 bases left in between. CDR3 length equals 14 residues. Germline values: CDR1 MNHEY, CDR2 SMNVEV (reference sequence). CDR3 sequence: CASSRMPRGDTQYF. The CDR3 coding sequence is TGTGCCAGCAGTAGGATGCCCCGAGGAGATACGCAGTATTTT.

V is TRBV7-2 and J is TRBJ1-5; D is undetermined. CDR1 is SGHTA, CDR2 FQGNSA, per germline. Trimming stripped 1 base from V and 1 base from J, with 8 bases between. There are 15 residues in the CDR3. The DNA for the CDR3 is TGTGCCAGCAGCTTAGGGATCCTGAGCAATCAGCCCCAGCATTTT. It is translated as CASSLGILSNQPQHF.

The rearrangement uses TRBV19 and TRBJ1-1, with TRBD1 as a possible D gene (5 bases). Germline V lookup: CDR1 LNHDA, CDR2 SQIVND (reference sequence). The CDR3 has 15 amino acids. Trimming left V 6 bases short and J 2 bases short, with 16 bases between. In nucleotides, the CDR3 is TGTGCCAGTAGCCGGACGGGACTGAGAAACACTGAAGCTTTCTTT. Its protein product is CASSRTGLRNTEAFF. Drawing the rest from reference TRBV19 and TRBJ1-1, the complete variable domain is DGGITQSPKYLFRKEGQNVTLSCEQNLNHDAMYWYRQDPGQGLRLIYYSQIVNDFQKGDIAEGYSVSREKKESFPLTVTSAQKNPTAFYLCASSRTGLRNTEAFFGQGTRLTVV.

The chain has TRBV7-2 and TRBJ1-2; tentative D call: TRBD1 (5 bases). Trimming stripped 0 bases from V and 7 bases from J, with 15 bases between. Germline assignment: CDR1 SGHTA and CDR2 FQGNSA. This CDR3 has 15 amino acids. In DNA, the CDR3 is TGTGCCAGCAGCTTAGCCAGGGCAGGGTTAGGTGGCTACACCTTC. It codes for CASSLARAGLGGYTF.

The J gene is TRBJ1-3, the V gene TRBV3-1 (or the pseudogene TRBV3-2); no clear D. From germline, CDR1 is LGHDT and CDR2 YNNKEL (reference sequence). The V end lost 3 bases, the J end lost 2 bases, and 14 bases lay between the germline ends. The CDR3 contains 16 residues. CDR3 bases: TGTGCCAGCAGCCATACGGGCATTCCCCCTGGAAACACCATATATTTT. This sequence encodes CASSHTGIPPGNTIYF.